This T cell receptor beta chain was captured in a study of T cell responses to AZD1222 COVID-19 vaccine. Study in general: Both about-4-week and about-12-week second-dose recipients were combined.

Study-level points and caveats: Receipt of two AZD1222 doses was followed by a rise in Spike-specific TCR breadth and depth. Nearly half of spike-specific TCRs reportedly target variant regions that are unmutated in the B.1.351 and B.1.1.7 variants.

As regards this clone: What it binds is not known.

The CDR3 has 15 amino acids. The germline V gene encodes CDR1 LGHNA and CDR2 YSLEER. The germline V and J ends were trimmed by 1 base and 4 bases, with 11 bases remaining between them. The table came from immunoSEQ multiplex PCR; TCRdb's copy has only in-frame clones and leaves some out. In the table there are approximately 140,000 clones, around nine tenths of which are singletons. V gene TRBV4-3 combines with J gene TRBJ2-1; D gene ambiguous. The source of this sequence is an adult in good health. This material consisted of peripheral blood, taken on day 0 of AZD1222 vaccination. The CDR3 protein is CASSQGTFAYNEQFF. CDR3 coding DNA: TGCGCCAGCAGCCAAGGCACTTTCGCATACAATGAGCAGTTCTTC.